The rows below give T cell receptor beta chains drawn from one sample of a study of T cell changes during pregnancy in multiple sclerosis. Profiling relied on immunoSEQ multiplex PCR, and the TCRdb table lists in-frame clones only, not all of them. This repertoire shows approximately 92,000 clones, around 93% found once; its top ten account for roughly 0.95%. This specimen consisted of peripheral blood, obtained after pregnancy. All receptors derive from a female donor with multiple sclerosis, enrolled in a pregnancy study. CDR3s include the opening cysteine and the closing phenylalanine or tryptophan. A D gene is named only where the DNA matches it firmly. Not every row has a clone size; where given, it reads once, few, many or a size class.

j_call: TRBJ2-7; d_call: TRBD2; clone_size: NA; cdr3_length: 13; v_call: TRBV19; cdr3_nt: TGTGCCAGTAGGACGCAGACTAGCGACGAGCAGTACTTC; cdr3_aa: CASRTQTSDEQYF
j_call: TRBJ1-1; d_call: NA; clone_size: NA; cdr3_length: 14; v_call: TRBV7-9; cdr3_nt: TGTGCCAGCAGCTTGGACAGAACGAACACTGAAGCTTTCTTT; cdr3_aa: CASSLDRTNTEAFF
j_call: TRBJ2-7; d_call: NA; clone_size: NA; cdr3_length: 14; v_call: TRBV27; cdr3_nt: TGTGCCAGCAGTTTACAAGGACAGTCCTACGAGCAGTACTTC; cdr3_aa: CASSLQGQSYEQYF
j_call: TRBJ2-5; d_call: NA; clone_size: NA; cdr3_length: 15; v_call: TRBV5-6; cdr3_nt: TGTGCCAGCAGCTTGGCGGCGGGATGGGAAGAGACCCAGTACTTC; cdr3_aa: CASSLAAGWEETQYF
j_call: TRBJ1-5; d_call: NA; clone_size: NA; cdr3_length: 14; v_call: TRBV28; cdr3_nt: TGTGCCAGCAGTTTACGCGGGGGCGGTCAGCCCCAGCATTTT; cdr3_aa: CASSLRGGGQPQHF
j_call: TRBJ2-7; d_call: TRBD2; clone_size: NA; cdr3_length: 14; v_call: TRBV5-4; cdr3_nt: TGTGCCAGCAGCTTTGCGGGAGCGGCAGGAGAGCAGTACTTC; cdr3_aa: CASSFAGAAGEQYF
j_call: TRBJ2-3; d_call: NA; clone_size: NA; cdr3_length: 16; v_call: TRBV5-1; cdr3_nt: TGCGCCAGCAGCTTGTTTAGCGGAGAAGACTGGGATACGCAGTATTTT; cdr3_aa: CASSLFSGEDWDTQYF
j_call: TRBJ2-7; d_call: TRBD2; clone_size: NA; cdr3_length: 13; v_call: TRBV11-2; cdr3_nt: TGTGCCAGCAGCCCAGCTAGCGGCTACGAGCAGTACTTC; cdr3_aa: CASSPASGYEQYF
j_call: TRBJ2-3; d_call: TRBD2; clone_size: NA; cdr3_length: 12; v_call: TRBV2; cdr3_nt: TGTGCCAGCCGTGGGAGGGTGGGTACGCAGTATTTT; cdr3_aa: CASRGRVGTQYF
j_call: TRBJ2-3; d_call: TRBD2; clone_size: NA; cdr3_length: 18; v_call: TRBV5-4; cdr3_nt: TGTGCCAGCAGCTTCGGACTAGCGGGAGGGCCGCGCACAGATACGCAGTATTTT; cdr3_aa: CASSFGLAGGPRTDTQYF
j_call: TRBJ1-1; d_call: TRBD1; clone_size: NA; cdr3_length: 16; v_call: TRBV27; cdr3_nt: TGTGCCAGCAGTTTAAGCTGGCAGGGGGCGCGTACTGAAGCTTTCTTT; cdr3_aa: CASSLSWQGARTEAFF
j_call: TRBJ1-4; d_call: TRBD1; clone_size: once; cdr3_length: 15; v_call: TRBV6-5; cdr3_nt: TGTGCCAGCAGTTACTCCGGGACAGGGGGCGAAAAACTGTTTTTT; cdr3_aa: CASSYSGTGGEKLFF
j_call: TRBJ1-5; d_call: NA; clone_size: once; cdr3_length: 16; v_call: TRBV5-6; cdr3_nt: TGTGCCAGCAGCTTGGGGGGGCAGGGCCCCCATCAGCCCCAGCATTTT; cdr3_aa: CASSLGGQGPHQPQHF
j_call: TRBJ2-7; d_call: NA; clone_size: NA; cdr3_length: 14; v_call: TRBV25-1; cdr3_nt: TGTGCCAGCAGTCTAGGGCAGGGTCGGTACGAGCAGTACTTC; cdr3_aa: CASSLGQGRYEQYF
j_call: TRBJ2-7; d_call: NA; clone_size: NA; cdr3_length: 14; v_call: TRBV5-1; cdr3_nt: TGCGCCAGCAGCCCCTGGCCAGCGACCTACGAGCAGTACTTC; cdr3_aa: CASSPWPATYEQYF
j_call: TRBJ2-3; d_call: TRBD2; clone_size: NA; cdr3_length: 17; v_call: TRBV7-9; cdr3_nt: TGTGCCAGCAGCTTAGTACTAGCGGGAGTTGGGACAGATACGCAGTATTTT; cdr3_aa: CASSLVLAGVGTDTQYF
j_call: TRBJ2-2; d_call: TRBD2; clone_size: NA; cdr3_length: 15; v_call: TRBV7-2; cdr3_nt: TGTGCCAGCCTATTAGCGGGGGCGAGGACCGGGGAGCTGTTTTTT; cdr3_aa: CASLLAGARTGELFF
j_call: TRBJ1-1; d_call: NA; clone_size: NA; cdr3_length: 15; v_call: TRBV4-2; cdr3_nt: TGTGCCAGCAGCCAAGATAGTGTTTTGAACACTGAAGCTTTCTTT; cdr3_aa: CASSQDSVLNTEAFF
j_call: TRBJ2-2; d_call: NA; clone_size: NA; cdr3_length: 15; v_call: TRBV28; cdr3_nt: TGTGCCAGCACCCGAGGAGGCGTCGGCACCGGGGAGCTGTTTTTT; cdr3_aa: CASTRGGVGTGELFF
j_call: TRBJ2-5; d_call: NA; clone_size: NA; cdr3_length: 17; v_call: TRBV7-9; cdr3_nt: TGTGCCAGCAGCCCCCTCGGGTATCGAACGGAGGGGGAGACCCAGTACTTC; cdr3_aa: CASSPLGYRTEGETQYF
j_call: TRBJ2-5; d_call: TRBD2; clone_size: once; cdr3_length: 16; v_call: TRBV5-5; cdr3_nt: TGTGCCAGCAGCTCCGGGACTAGCGGACTTCTAGAGACCCAGTACTTC; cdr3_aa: CASSSGTSGLLETQYF
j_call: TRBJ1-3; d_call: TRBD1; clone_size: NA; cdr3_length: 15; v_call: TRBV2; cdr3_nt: TGTGCCAGCAGCACAGGGGCCTCCTCTGGAAACACCATATATTTT; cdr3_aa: CASSTGASSGNTIYF
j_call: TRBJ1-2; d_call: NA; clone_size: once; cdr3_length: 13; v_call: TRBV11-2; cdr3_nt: TGTGCCAGCAGCTTAGCACCTGCGTATGGCTACACCTTC; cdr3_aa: CASSLAPAYGYTF
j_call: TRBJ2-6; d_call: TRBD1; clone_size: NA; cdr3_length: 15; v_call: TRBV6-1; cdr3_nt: TGTGCCACCAGGACAGGGGGCTCTGGGGCCAACGTCCTGACTTTC; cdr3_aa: CATRTGGSGANVLTF